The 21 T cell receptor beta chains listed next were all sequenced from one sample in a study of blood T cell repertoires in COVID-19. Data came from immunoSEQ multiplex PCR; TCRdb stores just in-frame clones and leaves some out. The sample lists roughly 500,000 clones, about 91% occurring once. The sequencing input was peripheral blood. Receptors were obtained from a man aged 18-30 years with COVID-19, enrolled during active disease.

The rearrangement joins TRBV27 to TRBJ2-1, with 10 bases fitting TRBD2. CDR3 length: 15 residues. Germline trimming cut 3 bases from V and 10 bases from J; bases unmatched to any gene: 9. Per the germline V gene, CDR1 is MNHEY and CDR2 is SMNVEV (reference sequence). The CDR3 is CASSLRAGGPWEQFF. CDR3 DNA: TGTGCCAGCAGTTTGAGAGCGGGGGGGCCTTGGGAGCAGTTCTTC.

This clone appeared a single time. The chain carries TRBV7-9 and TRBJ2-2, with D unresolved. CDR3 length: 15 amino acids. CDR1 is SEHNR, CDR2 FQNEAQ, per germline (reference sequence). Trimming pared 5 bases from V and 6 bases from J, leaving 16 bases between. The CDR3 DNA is TGTGCCAGCAGCAACCAAGCCATGAATTCCGGGGAGCTGTTTTTT. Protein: CASSNQAMNSGELFF.

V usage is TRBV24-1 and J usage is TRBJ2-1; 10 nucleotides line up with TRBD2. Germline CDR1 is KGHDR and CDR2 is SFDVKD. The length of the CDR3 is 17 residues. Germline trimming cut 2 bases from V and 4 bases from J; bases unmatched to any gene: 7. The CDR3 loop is CATSDYRTSGGYNEQFF. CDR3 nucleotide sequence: TGTGCCACCAGTGATTACAGGACTAGCGGAGGGTACAATGAGCAGTTCTTC.

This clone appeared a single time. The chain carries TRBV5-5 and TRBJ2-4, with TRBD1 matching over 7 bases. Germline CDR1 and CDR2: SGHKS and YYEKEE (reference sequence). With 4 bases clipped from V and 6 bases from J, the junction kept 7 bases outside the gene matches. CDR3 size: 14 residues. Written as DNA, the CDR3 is TGTGCCAGCAGCAGCAATGACAGGGCAAACATTCAGTACTTC. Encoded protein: CASSSNDRANIQYF.

CDR3 nucleotide sequence: TGTGCCAGCAGCCGGGGACAGGCGAACTATGGCTACACCTTC. This sequence encodes CASSRGQANYGYTF. This sequence joins TRBV3-1 (or the pseudogene TRBV3-2) and TRBJ1-2; 8 bases map to TRBD1. Germline CDR1 reads LGHDT; CDR2 reads YNNKEL (reference sequence). The V gene end was trimmed by 4 bases and the J gene end by 2 bases; junction bases not matched to a gene: 3. The CDR3 has 14 amino acids.

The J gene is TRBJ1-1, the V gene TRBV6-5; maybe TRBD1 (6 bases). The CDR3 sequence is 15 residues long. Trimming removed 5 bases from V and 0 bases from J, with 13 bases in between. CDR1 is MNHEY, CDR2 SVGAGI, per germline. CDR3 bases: TGTGCCAGCAGTCCCGGGACACTCATGAACACTGAAGCTTTCTTT. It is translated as CASSPGTLMNTEAFF.

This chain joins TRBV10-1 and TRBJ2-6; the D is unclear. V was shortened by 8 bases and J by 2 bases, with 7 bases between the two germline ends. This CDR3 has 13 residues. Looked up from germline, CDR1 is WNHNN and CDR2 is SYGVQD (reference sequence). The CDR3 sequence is CASQATGANVLTF. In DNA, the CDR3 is TGCGCCAGCCAGGCGACTGGGGCCAACGTCCTGACTTTC.

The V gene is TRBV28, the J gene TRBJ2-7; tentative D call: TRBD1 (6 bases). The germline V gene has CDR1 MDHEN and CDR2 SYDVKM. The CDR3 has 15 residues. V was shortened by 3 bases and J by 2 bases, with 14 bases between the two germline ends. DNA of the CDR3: TGTGCCAGCAGTTTCGCCCGGGACATAGCCTACGAGCAGTACTTC. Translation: CASSFARDIAYEQYF. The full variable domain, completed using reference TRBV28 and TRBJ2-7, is DVKVTQSSRYLVKRTGEKVFLECVQDMDHENMFWYRQDPGLGLRLIYFSYDVKMKEKGDIPEGYSVSREKKERFSLILESASTNQTSMYLCASSFARDIAYEQYFGPGTRLTVT.

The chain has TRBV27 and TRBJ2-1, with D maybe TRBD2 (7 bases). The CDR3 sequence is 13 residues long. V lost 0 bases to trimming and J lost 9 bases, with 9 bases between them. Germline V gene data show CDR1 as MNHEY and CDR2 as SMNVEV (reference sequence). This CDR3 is CASSLSRGPEQFF. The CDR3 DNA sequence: TGTGCCAGCAGTTTATCGCGGGGGCCTGAGCAGTTCTTC.

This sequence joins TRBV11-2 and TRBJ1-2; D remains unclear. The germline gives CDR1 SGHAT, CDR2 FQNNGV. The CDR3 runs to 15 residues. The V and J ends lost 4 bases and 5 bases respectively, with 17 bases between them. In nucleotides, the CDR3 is TGTGCCAGCAGCTCGAGGGCGGAGAGGGCATATGGCTACACCTTC. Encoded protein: CASSSRAERAYGYTF.

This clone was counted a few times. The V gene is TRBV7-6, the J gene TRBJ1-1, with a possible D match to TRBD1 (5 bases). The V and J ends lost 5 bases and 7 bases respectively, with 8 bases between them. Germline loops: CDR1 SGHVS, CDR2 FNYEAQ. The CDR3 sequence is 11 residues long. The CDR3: CASSPGIEAFF. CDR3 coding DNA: TGTGCCAGCAGCCCAGGGATTGAAGCTTTCTTT.

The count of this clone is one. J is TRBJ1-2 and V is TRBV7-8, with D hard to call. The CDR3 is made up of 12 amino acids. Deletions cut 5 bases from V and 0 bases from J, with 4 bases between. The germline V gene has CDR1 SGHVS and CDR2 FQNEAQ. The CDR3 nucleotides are TGTGCCAGCAGCCCAGCTAACTATGGCTACACCTTC. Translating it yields CASSPANYGYTF.

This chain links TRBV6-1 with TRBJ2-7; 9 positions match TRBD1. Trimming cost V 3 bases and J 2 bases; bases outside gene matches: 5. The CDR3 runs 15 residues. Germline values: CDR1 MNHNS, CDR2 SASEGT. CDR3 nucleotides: TGTGCCAGCAGTGAGGGGACAGGGAGTCCCTACGAGCAGTACTTC. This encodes CASSEGTGSPYEQYF.

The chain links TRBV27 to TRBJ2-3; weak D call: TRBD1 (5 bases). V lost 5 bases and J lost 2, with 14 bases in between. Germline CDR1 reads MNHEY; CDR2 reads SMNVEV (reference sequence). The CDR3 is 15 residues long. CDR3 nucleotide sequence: TGTGCCAGCAGTGGACAAGGGCCACACACAGATACGCAGTATTTT. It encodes CASSGQGPHTDTQYF.

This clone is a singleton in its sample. The chain's CDR3 is CASSFRTGGFETQYF. CDR3 nucleotide sequence: TGTGCCAGCAGTTTTCGGACAGGGGGCTTTGAGACCCAGTACTTC. V and J are TRBV28 and TRBJ2-5; 11 bases map to TRBD1. Germline V gives CDR1 MDHEN, CDR2 SYDVKM. V trimming: 3 bases; J trimming: 5 bases; junction bases outside the gene matches: 5. The CDR3 is 15 residues long.

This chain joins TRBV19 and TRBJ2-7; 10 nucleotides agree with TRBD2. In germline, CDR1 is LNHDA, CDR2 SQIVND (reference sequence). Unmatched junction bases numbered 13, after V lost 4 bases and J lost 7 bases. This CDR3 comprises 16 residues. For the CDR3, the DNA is TGTGCCAGTAGTACCCCTTTGAGCGGGGGGGCTACAGAGCAGTACTTC. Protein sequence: CASSTPLSGGATEQYF.

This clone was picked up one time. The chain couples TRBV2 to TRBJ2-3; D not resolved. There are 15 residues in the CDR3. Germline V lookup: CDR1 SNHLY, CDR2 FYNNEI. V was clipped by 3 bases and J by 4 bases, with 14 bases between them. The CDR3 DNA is TGTGCCAGCAGTGACTCAGGCAGGTTATCAGATACGCAGTATTTT. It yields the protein CASSDSGRLSDTQYF.

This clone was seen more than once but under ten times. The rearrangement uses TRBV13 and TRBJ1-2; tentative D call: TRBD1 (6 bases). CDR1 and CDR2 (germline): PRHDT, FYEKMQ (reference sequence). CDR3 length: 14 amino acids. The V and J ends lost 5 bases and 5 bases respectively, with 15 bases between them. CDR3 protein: CASSPGTRDYGYTF. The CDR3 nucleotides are TGTGCCAGCAGCCCCGGGACAAGGGATTATGGCTACACCTTC.

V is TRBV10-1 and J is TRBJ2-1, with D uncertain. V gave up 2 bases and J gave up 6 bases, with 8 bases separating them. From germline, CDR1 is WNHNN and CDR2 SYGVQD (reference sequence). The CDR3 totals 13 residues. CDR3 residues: CASSENSFNEQFF. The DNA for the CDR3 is TGCGCCAGCAGTGAGAACAGCTTCAATGAGCAGTTCTTC.

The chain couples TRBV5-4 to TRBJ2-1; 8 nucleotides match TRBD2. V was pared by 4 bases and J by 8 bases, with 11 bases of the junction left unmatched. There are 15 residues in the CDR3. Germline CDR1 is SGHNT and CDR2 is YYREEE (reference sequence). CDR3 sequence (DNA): TGTGCCAGCAGCCCGCTCGGGGGGGGCACCGATGAGCAGTTCTTC. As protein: CASSPLGGGTDEQFF.

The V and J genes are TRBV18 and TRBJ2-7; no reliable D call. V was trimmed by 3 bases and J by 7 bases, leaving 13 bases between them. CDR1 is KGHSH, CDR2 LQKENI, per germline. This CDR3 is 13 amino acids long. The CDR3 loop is CASSPETSGEQYF. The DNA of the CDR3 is TGTGCCAGCTCACCTGAGACCTCCGGGGAGCAGTACTTC.